This T cell receptor beta chain stems from a study of T cell responses to AZD1222 COVID-19 vaccine. Findings and caveats of the study: With two AZD1222 doses given, Spike-specific TCR breadth and depth both rose. Spike-spanning, vaccine-associated CD4 TCRs were dominant at 160-218 and 743-854.

Generated by immunoSEQ multiplex PCR, the TCRdb table keeps only in-frame clones and is missing some. This sample has 200,000 or so clones, with around 90% found just once. Details on this clone: The antigen remains unidentified.

Trimming took 4 bases from V and 5 from J; bases not matched to a gene: 5. Per the germline V gene, CDR1 is SNHLY and CDR2 is FYNNEI. The CDR3 has 15 residues. V and J are TRBV2 and TRBJ2-2, with 9 nucleotides matching TRBD2. This sample comprised peripheral blood, obtained on day 0 of AZD1222 vaccination. The TCR originated in an adult in good health. CDR3 residues: CASSGNSGRTGELFF. The CDR3 DNA follows: TGTGCCAGCAGTGGCAATAGCGGGAGAACCGGGGAGCTGTTTTTT. Together with reference TRBV2 and TRBJ2-2, the CDR3 gives the full variable domain: EPEVTQTPSHQVTQMGQEVILRCVPISNHLYFYWYRQILGQKVEFLVSFYNNEISEKSEIFDDQFSVERPDGSNFTLKIRSTKLEDSAMYFCASSGNSGRTGELFFGEGSRLTVL.